Below, 19 T cell receptor beta chains from the same sample are listed, as sequenced in a study of blood T cell repertoires in COVID-19. Only in-frame clones appear in the TCRdb table, and some are missing; sequencing was by immunoSEQ multiplex PCR. The table lists hundreds of thousands of clones, 85% to 90% of them singletons. The specimen was PBMCs or T cells enriched from blood (not recorded which). These receptors were taken from a woman in her forties or fifties who had recovered from COVID-19.

This chain links TRBV3-1 (or the pseudogene TRBV3-2) with TRBJ1-2; 8 nucleotides match TRBD1. Unmatched junction bases numbered 7, after V lost 2 bases and J lost 8 bases. The CDR3 runs to 14 residues. The germline V gene has CDR1 LGHDT and CDR2 YNNKEL (reference sequence). The CDR3 bases are TGTGCCAGCAGCCAACCGGGACAGGCAAGCGGCTACACCTTC. It is translated as CASSQPGQASGYTF.

This chain joins TRBV30 and TRBJ1-2, with a tentative D call TRBD1 (6 bases). V lost 5 bases to trimming and J lost 8 bases, with 12 bases between them. The CDR3 loop spans 11 amino acids. Per the germline V gene, CDR1 is GTSNPN and CDR2 is SVGIG (reference sequence). In DNA, the CDR3 is TGTGCCTGGGAGGACAGTGCCGGCTACACCTTC. It encodes CAWEDSAGYTF.

The chain is built from TRBV5-5 and TRBJ2-7; 9 bases are shared with TRBD1. Unmatched junction bases numbered 7, after V lost 4 bases and J lost 5 bases. There are 14 residues in the CDR3. CDR1 is SGHKS and CDR2 is YYEKEE in the germline V gene (reference sequence). As DNA, the CDR3 is TGTGCCAGCAGCCCCGCCGGGACAGGGAACGAGCAGTACTTC. It encodes CASSPAGTGNEQYF.

V and J are TRBV27 and TRBJ2-1; the D is unclear. The germline V and J ends were trimmed by 4 bases and 0 bases, with 10 bases remaining between them. CDR1 and CDR2 from the germline V gene are MNHEY and SMNVEV (reference sequence). This CDR3 is 15 amino acids long. The CDR3, as DNA: TGTGCCAGCAGTTCTCTCATTAGCTCCTACAATGAGCAGTTCTTC. It is translated as CASSSLISSYNEQFF.

This clone was recorded only once. The gene calls are TRBV7-9 and TRBJ1-1; no firm D call. Trimming cost V 5 bases and J 7 bases, with 8 bases left between them. Germline lookup yields CDR1 SEHNR and CDR2 FQNEAQ (reference sequence). CDR3 size: 11 residues. The CDR3 region has the DNA TGTGCCAGCAGCCAACTTCTTGAAGCTTTCTTT. It codes for CASSQLLEAFF.

The chain employs TRBV29-1 and TRBJ1-2, with D possibly matching TRBD1 (6 bases). From germline, CDR1 is SQVTM and CDR2 ANQGSEA. Between the trimmed V and J ends, which lost 5 bases and 7 bases, there was a span of 17 bases. The CDR3 totals 13 residues. DNA of the CDR3: TGCAGCGTTCTGCTTTCAGGGGCCACTGGCTACACCTTC. Translated: CSVLLSGATGYTF.

The rearrangement links TRBV19 to TRBJ2-7, with D maybe TRBD1 (7 bases). V was clipped by 4 bases and J by 4 bases, with 11 bases between them. Per the germline V gene, CDR1 is LNHDA and CDR2 is SQIVND (reference sequence). This CDR3 contains 13 residues. The CDR3 bases are TGTGCCAGTAGTAAGGAGGGGGCTTACGAGCAGTACTTC. Its protein product is CASSKEGAYEQYF.

The V gene is TRBV7-8, the J gene TRBJ1-6; D may be TRBD1 (5 bases). Trimming pared 5 bases from V and 7 bases from J, leaving 18 bases between. The CDR3 is 16 residues long. The germline V gene encodes CDR1 SGHVS and CDR2 FQNEAQ. As DNA, the CDR3 is TGTGCCAGCAGCCCCCTTGCAGGGATCGGGAATTCACCCCTCCACTTT. Translating it yields CASSPLAGIGNSPLHF.

The chain uses TRBV2 and TRBJ2-5; weak D call: TRBD2 (7 bases). V lost 6 bases to trimming and J lost 0 bases, with 17 bases between them. Germline CDR1 SNHLY, CDR2 FYNNEI. The CDR3 has 16 amino acids. CDR3 nucleotide sequence: TGTGCCAGCAGCGCTGCGGGGGCCGGGCACCAAGAGACCCAGTACTTC. It codes for CASSAAGAGHQETQYF.

This sequence joins TRBV24-1 and TRBJ1-5; possible D gene TRBD1, 5 bases. The CDR3 length is 14 residues. Per germline, CDR1 KGHDR and CDR2 SFDVKD. V was trimmed by 6 bases and J by 0 bases, leaving 8 bases between them. DNA for the CDR3: TGTGCCACCAGTCGGGGGAATAGCAATCAGCCCCAGCATTTT. This translates into CATSRGNSNQPQHF.

This clone appeared many times. The V gene is TRBV25-1, the J gene TRBJ2-2; the match to TRBD1 covers 9 bases. Germline V lookup: CDR1 MGHDK, CDR2 SYGVNS. The CDR3 sequence is 15 residues long. J gave up 2 bases and V 7 bases, and 5 bases lay outside the gene matches. CDR3 coding DNA: TGTGCCAGCACCCCGGGACAGGGAAACACCGGGGAGCTGTTTTTT. Translation gives CASTPGQGNTGELFF.

V and J are TRBV15 and TRBJ2-2; tentatively, D is TRBD2 (6 bases). The CDR3 length is 21 residues. Deletions cut 5 bases from V and 1 base from J, with 29 bases between. Germline V gene lookup returns CDR1 LNHNV and CDR2 YYDKDF (reference sequence). CDR3 sequence reads: CATSGPWEAIFRAGNTGELFF. For the CDR3, the DNA is TGTGCCACCAGCGGCCCCTGGGAGGCAATCTTCCGGGCGGGGAACACCGGGGAGCTGTTTTTT.

This clone was seen only once. The chain recombines TRBV6-5 with TRBJ1-2, with TRBD1 identical over 7 bases. J gave up 6 bases and V 6 bases, and 7 bases lay outside the gene matches. Germline values: CDR1 MNHEY, CDR2 SVGAGI. The CDR3 sequence is 13 residues long. DNA of the CDR3: TGTGCCAGCAGCACCGGGACAGACAATGGCTACACCTTC. It specifies CASSTGTDNGYTF.

The sample holds a few counts of this clone. The chain recombines TRBV6-5 with TRBJ1-2; 8 nucleotides align to TRBD1. V lost 5 bases and J lost 5; bases outside the gene matches: 10. The CDR3 loop spans 15 amino acids. The germline gives CDR1 MNHEY, CDR2 SVGAGI. The CDR3 loop reads CASSHRTGTRYGYTF. The CDR3 nucleotides read TGTGCCAGCAGTCACCGGACAGGGACTCGGTATGGCTACACCTTC.

The chain links TRBV15 to TRBJ2-2, with 8 bases matching TRBD2. The V segment lost 1 base and the J segment 4 bases; nucleotides outside the gene matches: 11. The CDR3 consists of 18 residues. CDR1 is LNHNV and CDR2 is YYDKDF in the germline V gene (reference sequence). CDR3 DNA sequence: TGTGCCACCAGCAGAGGTGGCAGTGGGCGGGGGGCCACCGGGGAGCTGTTTTTT. It specifies CATSRGGSGRGATGELFF.

The V call is TRBV5-1, the J call TRBJ1-1; 7 bases map to TRBD1. The CDR3 runs 15 residues. J was trimmed by 6 bases and V by 4 bases; bases with no gene match: 12. CDR1 is SGHRS and CDR2 is YFSETQ in the germline V gene. CDR3 coding DNA: TGCGCCAGCAGCATGGAAGGGGGCCATAACTCTGAAGCTTTCTTT. This encodes CASSMEGGHNSEAFF.

The V call is TRBV3-1 (or the pseudogene TRBV3-2), the J call TRBJ1-2, with no clear D. This CDR3 region has 18 residues. Germline lookup yields CDR1 LGHDT and CDR2 YNNKEL (reference sequence). V lost 1 base, J lost 6 bases, and 24 bases lay in between. CDR3 protein: CASSQGPQRRVGLDGYTF. In DNA, the CDR3 is TGTGCCAGCAGCCAAGGCCCCCAGAGGCGGGTAGGTTTGGATGGCTACACCTTC.

This chain connects TRBV12-1 to TRBJ2-7; the table gives TRBD2 as D, unverified against the DNA. TRBV12-1 is termed a pseudogene. The CDR3 consists of 14 residues. The CDR3 region is CASSKTSGGVEQYF. CDR3 nucleotide sequence: TGTGCCAGCAGCAAGACTAGCGGGGGGGTCGAGCAGTACTTC.

V usage is TRBV7-9 and J usage is TRBJ2-7, with a possible D match to TRBD1 (6 bases). Trimming removed 1 base from V and 6 bases from J, with 13 bases in between. The CDR3 is 14 residues long. The germline gives CDR1 SEHNR, CDR2 FQNEAQ (reference sequence). The DNA for the CDR3 is TGTGCCAGCAGCTTAGGTGGGGGACATCGCGAGCAGTACTTC. This gives the protein CASSLGGGHREQYF.